The 6 T cell receptor beta chains given below trace back to one sample, sequenced in a study of T cell changes during pregnancy in multiple sclerosis. The data were produced by immunoSEQ multiplex PCR, yet TCRdb's version contains in-frame clones alone and is incomplete. The table includes approximately 60,000 clones, 85% to 95% detected once. The sample in question was CD4+ T cells from peripheral blood mononuclear cells, obtained before pregnancy. These receptors all come from a female donor with multiple sclerosis, enrolled in a pregnancy study.

This chain uses TRBV27 with TRBJ1-6; D gene uncertain. There are 14 residues in the CDR3. Germline-derived CDR1 and CDR2 are MNHEY and SMNVEV (reference sequence). Trimming took 6 bases from V and 6 from J, leaving 12 bases between them. The CDR3 DNA follows: TGTGCCAGCAGAGACCACAGAATTAATTCACCCCTCCACTTT. This translates into CASRDHRINSPLHF.

The chain has TRBV5-1 and TRBJ2-7, with no clear D. From germline, CDR1 is SGHRS and CDR2 YFSETQ. Trimming stripped 0 bases from V and 4 bases from J, with 8 bases between. The CDR3 spans 13 residues. The CDR3 DNA follows: TGCGCCAGCAGCTTGGGTCAGGATTACGAGCAGTACTTC. It is translated as CASSLGQDYEQYF.

This chain joins TRBV2 and TRBJ1-2; 7 nucleotides align to TRBD1. Germline assignment: CDR1 SNHLY and CDR2 FYNNEI. V lost 7 bases, J lost 7 bases, and 6 bases stayed unmatched. This CDR3 contains 12 residues. CDR3 nucleotides: TGTGCCAGCACATACAGGGGAAGTGGCTACACCTTC. As protein: CASTYRGSGYTF.

This chain uses TRBV30 with TRBJ2-1, with D possibly being TRBD1 (7 bases). Trimming left V 2 bases short and J 0 bases short, with 14 bases between. The CDR3 runs 16 residues. Germline assignment: CDR1 GTSNPN and CDR2 SVGIG (reference sequence). The CDR3 bases are TGTGCCTGGAGTCCCAGGGGGGTCAACTCCTACAATGAGCAGTTCTTC. It yields the protein CAWSPRGVNSYNEQFF.

The gene calls are TRBV4-3 and TRBJ2-7; maybe TRBD1 (5 bases). Germline V gene lookup returns CDR1 LGHNA and CDR2 YSLEER. Trimming pared 1 base from V and 0 bases from J, leaving 7 bases between. The length of the CDR3 is 14 residues. CDR3 DNA sequence: TGCGCCAGCAGCCAAGCCAGGGTCTCCTACGAGCAGTACTTC. It translates to CASSQARVSYEQYF.

This clone has a handful of counts. The genes are TRBV19 and TRBJ1-1, with 7 bases identical to TRBD1. CDR3 length equals 15 residues. V shed 3 bases and J 3 bases; nucleotides not matched to a gene: 7. The germline V gene has CDR1 LNHDA and CDR2 SQIVND (reference sequence). The CDR3 DNA follows: TGTGCCAGTAGTATCCATAGGGACAGTTACACTGAAGCTTTCTTT. Protein product: CASSIHRDSYTEAFF.